Each of the 11 T cell receptor beta chains below was sequenced from the same sample in a study of blood T cell repertoires in COVID-19. The assay was immunoSEQ multiplex PCR, and TCRdb's table has in-frame clones only and misses some. Of 60,000 to 70,000 clones in the sample, roughly 91% were seen once. The sample was PBMCs or T cells enriched from blood (not recorded which). The origin of the receptors is a woman in her forties who had recovered from COVID-19.

V and J are TRBV11-2 and TRBJ1-6, with 7 bases fitting TRBD1. Trimming at V came to 0 bases and at J to 8 bases, leaving 7 bases not matched to a gene. Germline V gene sequence: CDR1 SGHAT, CDR2 FQNNGV. The CDR3 contains 16 residues. CDR3: CASSLDRQGGYSPLHF. CDR3 sequence (DNA): TGTGCCAGCAGCTTAGATCGACAGGGAGGATATTCACCCCTCCACTTT.

This clone was seen only a few times. This chain uses TRBV5-1 with TRBJ1-1; maybe TRBD1 (6 bases). In germline, CDR1 is SGHRS, CDR2 YFSETQ. V lost 4 bases to trimming and J lost 4 bases, with 14 bases between them. This CDR3 has 14 amino acids. The CDR3 DNA is TGCGCCAGCAGCCTGTCCGGGACACTCACTGAAGCTTTCTTT. Translated, it gives CASSLSGTLTEAFF.

The chain links TRBV6-1 to TRBJ2-3; 11 bases line up with TRBD2. CDR3 size: 19 residues. Germline V gene data show CDR1 as MNHNS and CDR2 as SASEGT. With V trimmed by 4 bases and J by 1 base, 13 bases remained unmatched. CDR3 amino acids: CASSGASGGLGGGTDTQYF. The CDR3 DNA follows: TGTGCCAGCAGTGGGGCTAGCGGGGGGCTCGGGGGAGGCACAGATACGCAGTATTTT.

The DNA of the CDR3 is TGTGCCAGCAGCGTAGCTGAGGGGGAAGAGACCCAGTACTTC. Translated: CASSVAEGEETQYF. The genes are TRBV9 and TRBJ2-5; tentative D call: TRBD1 (6 bases). Trimming shortened V by 0 bases and J by 3 bases, and 9 bases separated the two germline ends. This CDR3 has 14 amino acids. From germline, CDR1 is SGDLS and CDR2 YYNGEE.

This chain uses TRBV19 with TRBJ2-1; the match to TRBD1 covers 11 bases. The CDR3 has 16 residues. The trim removed 2 bases at V and 8 bases at J, leaving 8 bases unmatched. Germline CDR1 and CDR2: LNHDA and SQIVND (reference sequence). For the CDR3, the DNA is TGTGCCAGTAGTATACCCCGGACAGGGGGCTCGGATGAGCAGTTCTTC. This encodes CASSIPRTGGSDEQFF.

This clone appeared a few times. The chain employs TRBV3-1 (or the pseudogene TRBV3-2) and TRBJ2-7; possibly TRBD2 for D (6 bases). Germline V CDR1 and CDR2: LGHDT, YNNKEL (reference sequence). This CDR3 region has 14 residues. V lost 1 base, J lost 1 base, and 8 bases lay in between. The CDR3 spells CASSQGGNSYEQYF. The CDR3 DNA reads TGTGCCAGCAGCCAAGGCGGGAATTCCTACGAGCAGTACTTC.

Comments on this clone: A junction boundary mismatches the germline segment, possibly from a read error. The chain carries TRBV7-2 and TRBJ2-7; D is unclear. The CDR3 runs to 13 residues. The germline gives CDR1 SGHTA, CDR2 FQGNSA. As DNA, the CDR3 is TGTGCCAGCAGCTTAGATAGTCGGGTCGGGTGGTTCTTC. As protein: CASSLDSRVGWFF. The complete variable domain, with remaining parts taken from reference TRBV7-2 and TRBJ2-7, reads GAGVSQSPSNKVTEKGKDVELRCDPISGHTALYWYRQSLGQGLEFLIYFQGNSAPDKSGLPSDRFSAERTGGSVSTLTIQRTQQEDSAVYLCASSLDSRVGWFFGPGTRLTVT.

The chain has TRBV12-5 and TRBJ2-7; 9 positions match TRBD1. In germline, CDR1 is LGHNT, CDR2 FRNRAP. The CDR3 spans 16 residues. J gave up 2 bases and V 6 bases, and 11 bases lay outside the gene matches. This CDR3 reads CASGDAGQGIPYEQYF. CDR3 nucleotide sequence: TGTGCTAGTGGCGACGCGGGACAGGGCATCCCCTACGAGCAGTACTTC.

V and J are TRBV13 and TRBJ2-3, with TRBD1 identical over 7 bases. The V and J ends lost 1 base and 7 bases, in that order; junction bases with no gene match: 2. Germline V CDR1 and CDR2: PRHDT, FYEKMQ (reference sequence). There are 13 residues in the CDR3. The CDR3 spells CASSLEGQYTQYF. As DNA, the CDR3 is TGTGCCAGCAGCTTAGAGGGACAGTATACGCAGTATTTT.

This chain links TRBV3-1 (or the pseudogene TRBV3-2) with TRBJ1-2; 9 bases fit TRBD1. The germline V gene has CDR1 LGHDT and CDR2 YNNKEL (reference sequence). CDR3 length: 15 residues. V was pared by 4 bases and J by 6 bases, with 9 bases of the junction left unmatched. CDR3 bases: TGTGCCAGCAGCCCCCAACGGACAGGGGTGGATGGCTACACCTTC. Its protein product is CASSPQRTGVDGYTF.

J is TRBJ2-7 and V is TRBV19; TRBD2 is a possible D gene (6 bases). Trimming removed 3 bases at V and 0 bases at J, with 12 bases between. The germline V gene has CDR1 LNHDA and CDR2 SQIVND (reference sequence). The CDR3 loop spans 15 amino acids. In DNA form, the CDR3 reads TGTGCCAGTAGTATCGGATTACTAGCCTCCTACGAGCAGTACTTC. Protein sequence: CASSIGLLASYEQYF.